This T cell receptor (beta chain) was recovered during a study of OX40 agonist ivuxolimab in advanced cancers. TCRdb's copy holds only in-frame clones and misses some; the assay was immunoSEQ multiplex PCR. Of 53,000 or so clones listed, about 81% are singletons. Broader study findings: Clonal expansion was seen in CD4+ and CD8+ blood T cells by week 6 at 0.1 to 3.0 mg/kg.

With respect to this clone: As yet, its antigen is unknown.

This CDR3 region has 17 residues. V lost 4 bases and J lost 0; bases outside the gene matches: 10. CDR1 and CDR2 from the germline V gene are LGHNA and YNFKEQ. The chain has TRBV4-2 and TRBJ1-2; 8 bases map to TRBD1. The sequence was collected from an adult with an advanced solid tumor such as melanoma, head and neck, liver or kidney cancer. The sequences come from CD4+ or CD8+ T cells sorted from blood, collected in a trial of the OX40 agonist ivuxolimab. Here the CDR3 reads CASSRGQGGAANYGYTF. The CDR3, as DNA: TGTGCCAGCAGCCGTGGACAGGGAGGAGCAGCTAACTATGGCTACACCTTC.